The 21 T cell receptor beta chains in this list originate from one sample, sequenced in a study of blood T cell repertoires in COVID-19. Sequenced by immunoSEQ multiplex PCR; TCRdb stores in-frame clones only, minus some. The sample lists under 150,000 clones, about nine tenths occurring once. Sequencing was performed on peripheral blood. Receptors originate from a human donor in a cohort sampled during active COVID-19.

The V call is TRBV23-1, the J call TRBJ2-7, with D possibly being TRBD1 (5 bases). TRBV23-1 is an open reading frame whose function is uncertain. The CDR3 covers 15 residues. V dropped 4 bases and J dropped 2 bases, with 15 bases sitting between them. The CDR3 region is CASSLAKDNPYEQYF. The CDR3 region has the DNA TGCGCCAGCAGTCTAGCAAAGGACAACCCCTACGAGCAGTACTTC.

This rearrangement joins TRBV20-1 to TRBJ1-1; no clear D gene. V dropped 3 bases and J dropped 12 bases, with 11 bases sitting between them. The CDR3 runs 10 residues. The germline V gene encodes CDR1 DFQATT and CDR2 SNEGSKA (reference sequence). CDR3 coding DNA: TGCAGTGCTAGCGTGGAGGTGACTTTCTTT. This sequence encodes CSASVEVTFF.

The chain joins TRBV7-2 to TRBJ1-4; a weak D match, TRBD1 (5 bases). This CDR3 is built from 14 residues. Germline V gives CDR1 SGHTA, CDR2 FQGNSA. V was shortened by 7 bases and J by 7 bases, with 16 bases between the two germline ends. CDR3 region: CASKGQGFVEKLFF. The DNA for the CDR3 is TGTGCCAGCAAAGGGCAGGGTTTTGTTGAAAAACTGTTTTTT.

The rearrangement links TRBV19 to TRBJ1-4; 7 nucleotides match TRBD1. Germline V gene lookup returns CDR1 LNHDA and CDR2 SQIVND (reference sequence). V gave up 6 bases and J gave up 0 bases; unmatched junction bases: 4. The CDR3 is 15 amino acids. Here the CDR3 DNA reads TGTGCCAGTAGCCCACAGGGGACAACTAATGAAAAACTGTTTTTT. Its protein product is CASSPQGTTNEKLFF.

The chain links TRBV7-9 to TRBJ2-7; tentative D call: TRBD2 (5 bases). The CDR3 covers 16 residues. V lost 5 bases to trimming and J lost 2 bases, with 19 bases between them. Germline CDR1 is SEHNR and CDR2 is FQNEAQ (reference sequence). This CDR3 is CASSRVGGERAYEQYF. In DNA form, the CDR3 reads TGTGCCAGCAGCCGTGTAGGTGGGGAGAGAGCCTACGAGCAGTACTTC.

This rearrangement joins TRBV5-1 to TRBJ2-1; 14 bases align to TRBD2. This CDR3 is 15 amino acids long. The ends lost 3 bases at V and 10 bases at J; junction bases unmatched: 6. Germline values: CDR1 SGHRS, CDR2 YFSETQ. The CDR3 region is CASSSGLAGVREQFF. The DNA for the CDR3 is TGCGCCAGCAGCTCGGGACTAGCGGGGGTTAGAGAGCAGTTCTTC. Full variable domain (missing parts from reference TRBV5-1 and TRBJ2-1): KAGVTQTPRYLIKTRGQQVTLSCSPISGHRSVSWYQQTPGQGLQFLFEYFSETQRNKGNFPGRFSGRQFSNSRSEMNVSTLELGDSALYLCASSSGLAGVREQFFGPGTRLTVL.

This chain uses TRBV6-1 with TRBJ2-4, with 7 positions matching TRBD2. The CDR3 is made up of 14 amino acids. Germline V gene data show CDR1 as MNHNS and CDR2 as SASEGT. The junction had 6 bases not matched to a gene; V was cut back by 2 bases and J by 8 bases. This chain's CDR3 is CASSENPGGDIQYF. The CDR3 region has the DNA TGTGCCAGCAGTGAAAACCCGGGGGGAGACATTCAGTACTTC.

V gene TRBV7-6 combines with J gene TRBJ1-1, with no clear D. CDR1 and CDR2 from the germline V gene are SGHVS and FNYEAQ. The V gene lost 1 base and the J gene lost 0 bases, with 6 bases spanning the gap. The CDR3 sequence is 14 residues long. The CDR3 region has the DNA TGTGCCAGCAGCTTAGAATCAGTGAACACTGAAGCTTTCTTT. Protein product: CASSLESVNTEAFF.

The CDR3 reads CASSQVRTGEGSPLHF. CDR3 DNA sequence: TGTGCCAGCAGCCAAGTAAGGACAGGGGAGGGTTCACCCCTCCACTTT. J is TRBJ1-6 and V is TRBV4-2; 9 bases are a match to TRBD1. Per germline, CDR1 LGHNA and CDR2 YNFKEQ. CDR3 length: 16 residues. The V and J ends lost 1 base and 9 bases, in that order; junction bases with no gene match: 7.

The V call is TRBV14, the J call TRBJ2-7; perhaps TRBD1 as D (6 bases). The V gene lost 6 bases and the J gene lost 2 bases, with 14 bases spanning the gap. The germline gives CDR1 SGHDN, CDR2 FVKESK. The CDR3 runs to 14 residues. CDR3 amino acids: CASSRMTGPYEQYF. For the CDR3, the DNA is TGTGCCAGCAGTCGAATGACAGGTCCCTACGAGCAGTACTTC.

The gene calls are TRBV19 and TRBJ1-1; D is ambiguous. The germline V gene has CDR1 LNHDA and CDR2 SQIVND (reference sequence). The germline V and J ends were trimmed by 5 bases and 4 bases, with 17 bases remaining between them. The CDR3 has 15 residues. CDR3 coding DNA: TGTGCCAGTAGTCCGTGGACCGGGGAAGGCACTGAAGCTTTCTTT. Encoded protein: CASSPWTGEGTEAFF. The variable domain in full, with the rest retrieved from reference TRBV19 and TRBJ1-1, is DGGITQSPKYLFRKEGQNVTLSCEQNLNHDAMYWYRQDPGQGLRLIYYSQIVNDFQKGDIAEGYSVSREKKESFPLTVTSAQKNPTAFYLCASSPWTGEGTEAFFGQGTRLTVV.

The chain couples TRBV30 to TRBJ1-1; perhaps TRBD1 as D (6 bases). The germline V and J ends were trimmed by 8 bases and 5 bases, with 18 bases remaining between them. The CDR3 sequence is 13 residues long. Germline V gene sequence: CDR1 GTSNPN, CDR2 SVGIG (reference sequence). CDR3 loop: CALIWGRLTEAFF. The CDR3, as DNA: TGTGCCCTAATATGGGGGCGCCTTACTGAAGCTTTCTTT.

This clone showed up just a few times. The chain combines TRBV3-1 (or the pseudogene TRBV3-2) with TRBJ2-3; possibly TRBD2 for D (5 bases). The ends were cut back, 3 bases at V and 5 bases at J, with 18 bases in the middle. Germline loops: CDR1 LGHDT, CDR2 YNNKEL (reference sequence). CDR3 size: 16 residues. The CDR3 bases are TGTGCCAGCAGCCAGGAAGAGCGGCCACCCTTAGATACGCAGTATTTT. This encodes CASSQEERPPLDTQYF.

The CDR3 is CASSGDRGIRNTEAFF. Here the CDR3 DNA reads TGTGCCAGCAGTGGGGACAGGGGTATAAGGAACACTGAAGCTTTCTTT. The chain uses TRBV6-1 and TRBJ1-1; 10 nucleotides match TRBD1. V lost 4 bases and J lost 1; bases outside the gene matches: 6. CDR1 is MNHNS and CDR2 is SASEGT in the germline V gene. This CDR3 contains 16 residues.

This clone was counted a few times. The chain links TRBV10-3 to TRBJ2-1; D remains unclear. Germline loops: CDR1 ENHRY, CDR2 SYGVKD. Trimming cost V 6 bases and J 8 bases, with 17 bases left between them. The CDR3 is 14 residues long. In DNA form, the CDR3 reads TGTGCCATCAGCGCTCGGGTCCTTGAGGATGAGCAGTTCTTC. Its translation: CAISARVLEDEQFF.

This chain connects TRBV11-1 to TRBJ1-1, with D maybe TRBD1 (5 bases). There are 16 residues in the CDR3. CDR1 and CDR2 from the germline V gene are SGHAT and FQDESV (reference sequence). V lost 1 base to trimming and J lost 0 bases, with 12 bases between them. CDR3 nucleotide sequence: TGTGCCAGCAGCTTAGGACGGGGGAAGGTGAACACTGAAGCTTTCTTT. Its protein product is CASSLGRGKVNTEAFF.

The CDR3 nucleotides are TGTGCCAGCAGCCCGAGGATCAAAGAGACCCAGTACTTC. Protein: CASSPRIKETQYF. This rearrangement joins TRBV14 to TRBJ2-5; D is unresolved. V was cut by 4 bases and J by 3 bases, with 9 bases left in between. This CDR3 has 13 residues. Germline values: CDR1 SGHDN, CDR2 FVKESK.

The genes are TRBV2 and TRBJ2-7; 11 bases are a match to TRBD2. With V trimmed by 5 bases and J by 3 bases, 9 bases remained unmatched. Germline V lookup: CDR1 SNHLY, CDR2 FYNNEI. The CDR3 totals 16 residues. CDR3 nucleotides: TGTGCCAGCAGTCCTATAACTAGCGGGGGAGGCTACGAGCAGTACTTC. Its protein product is CASSPITSGGGYEQYF.

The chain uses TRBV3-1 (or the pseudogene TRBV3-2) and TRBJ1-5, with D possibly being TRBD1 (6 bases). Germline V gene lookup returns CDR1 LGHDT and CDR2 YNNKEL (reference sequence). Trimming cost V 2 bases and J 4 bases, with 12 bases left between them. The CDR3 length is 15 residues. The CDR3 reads CASSQNTGLNQPQHF. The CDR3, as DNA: TGTGCCAGCAGCCAAAACACAGGGCTGAATCAGCCCCAGCATTTT.

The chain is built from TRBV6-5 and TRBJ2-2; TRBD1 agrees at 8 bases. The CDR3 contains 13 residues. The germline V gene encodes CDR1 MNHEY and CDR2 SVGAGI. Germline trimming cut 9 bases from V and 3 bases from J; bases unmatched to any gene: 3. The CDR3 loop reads CASKQGDTGELFF. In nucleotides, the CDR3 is TGTGCCAGTAAACAGGGGGACACCGGGGAGCTGTTTTTT.

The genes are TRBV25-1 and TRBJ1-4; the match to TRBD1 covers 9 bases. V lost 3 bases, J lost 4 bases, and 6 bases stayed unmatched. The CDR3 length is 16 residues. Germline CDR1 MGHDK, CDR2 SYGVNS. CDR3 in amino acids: CASSDLLGQGNEKLFF. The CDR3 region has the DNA TGTGCCAGCAGTGACCTCCTGGGACAGGGTAATGAAAAACTGTTTTTT.